The 28 T cell receptor beta chains given below trace back to one sample, sequenced in a study of cytomegalovirus exposure and HLA in healthy donors (TCRdb year 2017). Library method: the immunoSEQ multiplex PCR assay. A mixture of 60 forward primers for TCR Vbeta segments and 13 reverse primers for TCR Jbeta segments was used in the multiplex PCR. The table comes from immuneACCESS by way of TCRdb, which keeps in-frame sequences with V and J called. Part of the clones is missing from these tables; in studies checked, under half for an unresolved V gene and the rest for unknown reasons. The sample has roughly 160,000 clones on record, roughly 80% of them singletons. The top ten hold 2.5% of the sample. Sample: PBMCs. Receptor source: a female donor in good health and CMV-seronegative.

The CDR3 DNA sequence: TGTGCCAGCAGTTACTGGAGCGGGACTACCGCCTACGAGCAGTACTTC. Its protein is CASSYWSGTTAYEQYF. The chain links TRBV6-5 to TRBJ2-5, with 7 nucleotides matching TRBD2. The end of the DNA is better explained by TRBJ2-7, so the J call may be wrong. The germline gives CDR1 MNHEY, CDR2 SVGAGI. The CDR3 covers 16 residues.

This sequence joins TRBV11-2 and TRBJ2-3; no clear D gene. The CDR3 is 12 residues long. V lost 5 bases and J 10 bases, leaving 13 bases between the germline ends. The V gene's germline CDR1 is SGHAT and CDR2 FQNNGV. CDR3 nucleotides: TGTGCCAGCAGCCACCCGAAATTAGCGCAGTATTTT. Its protein product is CASSHPKLAQYF.

The chain uses TRBV5-6 and TRBJ1-1; D is uncertain. The CDR3 length is 13 residues. The germline V and J ends were trimmed by 5 bases and 4 bases, with 12 bases remaining between them. From germline, CDR1 is SGHDT and CDR2 YYEEEE. CDR3 protein: CASSPAETTEAFF. CDR3 coding DNA: TGTGCCAGCAGTCCGGCGGAGACCACTGAAGCTTTCTTT.

The genes are TRBV19 and TRBJ2-7; TRBD1 agrees at 8 bases. The length of the CDR3 is 14 residues. The trim removed 5 bases at V and 5 bases at J, leaving 8 bases unmatched. The germline CDR1 and CDR2 sequences are LNHDA and SQIVND (reference sequence). The CDR3 region has the DNA TGTGCCAGTAGTGCGCGGACAGGGATCGACGAGCAGTACTTC. Translating it yields CASSARTGIDEQYF. The full variable domain, completed using reference TRBV19 and TRBJ2-7, is DGGITQSPKYLFRKEGQNVTLSCEQNLNHDAMYWYRQDPGQGLRLIYYSQIVNDFQKGDIAEGYSVSREKKESFPLTVTSAQKNPTAFYLCASSARTGIDEQYFGPGTRLTVT.

The chain employs TRBV16 and TRBJ2-1; 10 nucleotides agree with TRBD2. The V and J ends lost 3 bases and 6 bases, in that order; junction bases with no gene match: 29. CDR3 length equals 23 residues. Looked up from germline, CDR1 is KGHSY and CDR2 is FQNENV. CDR3 nucleotide sequence: TGTGCCAGCAGCCACTTGGCGCTAAAAGTTTCTAGCGGGAGATGGGAGCAGGGCAATGAGCAGTTCTTC. Amino acid sequence: CASSHLALKVSSGRWEQGNEQFF.

The chain combines TRBV28 with TRBJ1-1, with D perhaps TRBD1 (5 bases). The V gene lost 3 bases and the J gene lost 7 bases, with 12 bases spanning the gap. CDR3 length: 13 amino acids. Germline V gene data show CDR1 as MDHEN and CDR2 as SYDVKM. The CDR3 bases are TGTGCCAGCAGTTTGCCCCGACAGAGTGAAGCTTTCTTT. Its protein is CASSLPRQSEAFF.

The V gene is TRBV7-8, the J gene TRBJ1-3; 7 bases match TRBD1. The J segment lost 3 bases and the V segment lost 3 bases, leaving 5 bases of the junction unmatched. Germline CDR1 is SGHVS and CDR2 is FQNEAQ. The CDR3 has 15 residues. The CDR3 DNA follows: TGTGCCAGCAGCTTGCCCGGGACAGTTGGAAACACCATATATTTT. This codes for CASSLPGTVGNTIYF.

This sequence joins TRBV6-5 and TRBJ2-1; D may be TRBD2 (6 bases). Germline lookup yields CDR1 MNHEY and CDR2 SVGAGI. V lost 6 bases and J lost 6, with 15 bases in between. The CDR3 has 14 amino acids. CDR3 nucleotide sequence: TGTGCCAGCAGCCCCGGGGGTAGCGGCAATGAGCAGTTCTTC. Protein sequence: CASSPGGSGNEQFF.

The V gene is TRBV15, the J gene TRBJ2-5; D is unresolved. Germline lookup yields CDR1 LNHNV and CDR2 YYDKDF (reference sequence). V lost 0 bases to trimming and J lost 3 bases, with 5 bases between them. The CDR3 contains 13 residues. The CDR3 DNA reads as TGTGCCACCAGCAGAGAACAGAAAGAGACCCAGTACTTC. Translating it yields CATSREQKETQYF.

This clone was detected only a few times. This chain joins TRBV28 and TRBJ1-5; D possibly corresponds to TRBD1 (6 bases). CDR1 is MDHEN, CDR2 SYDVKM, per germline. Trimming removed 3 bases at V and 7 bases at J, with 16 bases between. CDR3 length equals 15 residues. The CDR3 here is CASSLTDRQPQPQHF. The CDR3 DNA reads as TGTGCCAGCAGTTTGACCGACAGGCAACCACAGCCCCAGCATTTT.

The chain recombines TRBV27 with TRBJ2-1; 7 bases fit TRBD2. The CDR3 has 15 amino acids. Germline CDR1 reads MNHEY; CDR2 reads SMNVEV (reference sequence). V lost 5 bases to trimming and J lost 0 bases; unmatched junction nucleotides: 4. Here the CDR3 reads CASSMTGGSYNEQFF. Here the CDR3 DNA reads TGTGCCAGCAGTATGACGGGGGGCTCCTACAATGAGCAGTTCTTC.

The rearrangement uses TRBV7-2 and TRBJ2-3; 7 nucleotides agree with TRBD1. Germline V gene sequence: CDR1 SGHTA, CDR2 FQGNSA. This CDR3 comprises 18 residues. V dropped 6 bases and J dropped 0; count of bases not matched to a gene: 15. The CDR3 coding sequence is TGTGCCAGCAGTTCCTATTCCGGGACAGCCTTGAGCACAGATACGCAGTATTTT. Translation gives CASSSYSGTALSTDTQYF.

The chain couples TRBV9 to TRBJ2-7, with a possible D match to TRBD1 (5 bases). V dropped 3 bases and J dropped 0 bases, with 13 bases sitting between them. This CDR3 has 15 amino acids. Germline loops: CDR1 SGDLS, CDR2 YYNGEE. CDR3 region: CASSEGAESSYEQYF. CDR3 bases: TGTGCCAGCAGCGAAGGGGCCGAGAGCTCCTACGAGCAGTACTTC.

V gene TRBV5-5 combines with J gene TRBJ1-5; D may be TRBD1 (6 bases). The V end was cut by 5 bases, the J end by 6 bases, with 18 bases between. Per the germline V gene, CDR1 is SGHKS and CDR2 is YYEKEE (reference sequence). The CDR3 spans 15 residues. This CDR3 reads CASSFDRLTGQPQHF. The CDR3, as DNA: TGTGCCAGCAGTTTCGACAGGTTAACGGGTCAGCCCCAGCATTTT.

Regarding this clone: Distinct nucleotide sequences in the sample also encode this CDR3. The rearrangement uses TRBV10-3 and TRBJ2-7; maybe TRBD2 (5 bases). V gave up 0 bases and J gave up 2 bases, with 8 bases separating them. Per germline, CDR1 ENHRY and CDR2 SYGVKD. The CDR3 totals 14 residues. The CDR3 coding sequence is TGTGCCATCAGTGAGTCGACGGGGACCTACGAGCAGTACTTC. Translating it yields CAISESTGTYEQYF.

J is TRBJ2-7 and V is TRBV7-8; TRBD2 matches at 8 bases. After removal of 4 bases from V and 2 bases from J, the junction contained 16 bases not matched to a gene. The germline V gene encodes CDR1 SGHVS and CDR2 FQNEAQ. This CDR3 is 18 amino acids long. The CDR3 sequence: CASSSRGVSGGSAYEQYF. DNA for the CDR3: TGTGCCAGCAGCTCGCGGGGGGTCTCGGGAGGCTCCGCCTACGAGCAGTACTTC.

This clone was picked up one time. The chain carries TRBV30 and TRBJ2-3; D perhaps matches TRBD2 (6 bases). V lost 4 bases to trimming and J lost 4 bases, with 12 bases between them. The CDR3 has 13 amino acids. From germline, CDR1 is GTSNPN and CDR2 SVGIG (reference sequence). CDR3: CAWNGGIADTQYF. The CDR3, as DNA: TGTGCCTGGAACGGAGGGATCGCAGATACGCAGTATTTT.

The chain combines TRBV27 with TRBJ1-3; 7 nucleotides align to TRBD1. Per the germline V gene, CDR1 is MNHEY and CDR2 is SMNVEV (reference sequence). CDR3 length equals 15 residues. After removal of 3 bases from V and 1 base from J, the junction contained 3 bases not matched to a gene. The CDR3 sequence is CASSFPTGSGNTIYF. CDR3 in DNA: TGTGCCAGCAGTTTCCCGACAGGGTCTGGAAACACCATATATTTT.

The chain employs TRBV7-9 and TRBJ2-7, with 9 nucleotides matching TRBD1. This CDR3 has 15 residues. V dropped 5 bases and J dropped 4; count of bases not matched to a gene: 9. CDR1 SEHNR and CDR2 FQNEAQ come from the germline V gene (reference sequence). The CDR3 nucleotides read TGTGCCAGCAGCCCCGGGACAGGGCGCGGATACGAGCAGTACTTC. Translated: CASSPGTGRGYEQYF.

This chain links TRBV9 with TRBJ1-3; no firm D call. This CDR3 region has 14 residues. Germline CDR1 is SGDLS and CDR2 is YYNGEE. The germline V and J ends were trimmed by 7 bases and 4 bases, with 15 bases remaining between them. In nucleotides, the CDR3 is TGTGCCAGCGGCCTCGGGTCGGCGGGAAACACCATATATTTT. Translating gives CASGLGSAGNTIYF. Based on the CDR3 plus reference TRBV9 and TRBJ1-3, the full variable domain is DSGVTQTPKHLITATGQRVTLRCSPRSGDLSVYWYQQSLDQGLQFLIQYYNGEERAKGNILERFSAQQFPDLHSELNLSSLELGDSALYFCASGLGSAGNTIYFGEGSWLTVV.

This clone was seen a handful of times. The V call is TRBV28, the J call TRBJ1-2; possibly TRBD1 for D (5 bases). V was clipped by 6 bases and J by 6 bases, with 17 bases between them. Germline CDR1 reads MDHEN; CDR2 reads SYDVKM. The CDR3 runs 14 residues. The CDR3 loop is CASRTYGGVDGYTF. The CDR3 DNA reads TGTGCCAGCAGAACTTATGGGGGGGTTGATGGCTACACCTTC.

Only a few counts were recorded for this clone. The rearrangement links TRBV25-1 to TRBJ2-3; D may be TRBD1 (6 bases). Germline V gene lookup returns CDR1 MGHDK and CDR2 SYGVNS. The CDR3 has 13 residues. Trimming shortened V by 3 bases and J by 6 bases, and 10 bases separated the two germline ends. As DNA, the CDR3 is TGTGCCAGCAGTGAGAGGACAGAGGATACGCAGTATTTT. This codes for CASSERTEDTQYF.

The CDR3 loop reads CASSFAALGQGFTDTQYF. DNA for the CDR3: TGCGCCAGCAGCTTCGCGGCCCTGGGACAGGGGTTCACAGATACGCAGTATTTT. J is TRBJ2-3 and V is TRBV5-1; TRBD1 aligns across 10 bases. V dropped 2 bases and J dropped 2; count of bases not matched to a gene: 11. The V gene's germline CDR1 is SGHRS and CDR2 YFSETQ. The CDR3 length is 18 residues.

This clone was seen just once. The chain carries TRBV18 and TRBJ2-2, with 10 bases aligning to TRBD2. The V segment lost 3 bases and the J segment 3 bases; nucleotides outside the gene matches: 4. CDR1 is KGHSH, CDR2 LQKENI, per germline. The CDR3 consists of 16 residues. The CDR3 DNA reads as TGTGCCAGCTCACCCGCTAGCGGGAGTTACACCGGGGAGCTGTTTTTT. Translating gives CASSPASGSYTGELFF. The full variable domain, in which reference TRBV18 and TRBJ2-2 provide the parts outside the CDR3, is NAGVMQNPRHLVRRRGQEARLRCSPMKGHSHVYWYRQLPEEGLKFMVYLQKENIIDESGMPKERFSAEFPKEGPSILRIQQVVRGDSAAYFCASSPASGSYTGELFFGEGSRLTVL.

This clone was detected once. The chain joins TRBV11-2 to TRBJ2-2, with D possibly being TRBD1 (6 bases). CDR3 length: 18 amino acids. Germline CDR1 reads SGHAT; CDR2 reads FQNNGV. V was trimmed by 1 base and J by 6 bases, leaving 21 bases between them. CDR3 sequence: CASSLATRSTGGAGELFF. For the CDR3, the DNA is TGTGCCAGCAGCTTAGCTACCAGATCGACAGGAGGTGCCGGGGAGCTGTTTTTT.

V and J are TRBV4-3 and TRBJ1-1; the D is unclear. Trimming took 0 bases from V and 3 from J, leaving 11 bases between them. Germline lookup yields CDR1 LGHNA and CDR2 YSLEER. The CDR3 is 15 residues long. In DNA form, the CDR3 reads TGCGCCAGCAGCCAAGATAGCGCCAGCTACACTGAAGCTTTCTTT. This gives the protein CASSQDSASYTEAFF.

This clone was seen just once. This sequence joins TRBV11-2 and TRBJ2-4; tentative D call: TRBD2 (5 bases). Germline V gene sequence: CDR1 SGHAT, CDR2 FQNNGV. Trimming removed 1 base from V and 0 bases from J, with 7 bases in between. This CDR3 has 15 amino acids. CDR3 loop: CASSLGGLAKNIQYF. In DNA, the CDR3 is TGTGCCAGCAGCTTAGGAGGGTTAGCCAAAAACATTCAGTACTTC. The full variable domain, in which reference TRBV11-2 and TRBJ2-4 provide the parts outside the CDR3, is EAGVAQSPRYKIIEKRQSVAFWCNPISGHATLYWYQQILGQGPKLLIQFQNNGVVDDSQLPKDRFSAERLKGVDSTLKIQPAKLEDSAVYLCASSLGGLAKNIQYFGAGTRLSVL.

This chain joins TRBV30 and TRBJ2-2; tentative D call: TRBD1 (6 bases). Germline-derived CDR1 and CDR2 are GTSNPN and SVGIG (reference sequence). This CDR3 is 13 amino acids long. Trimming took 3 bases from V and 6 from J, leaving 11 bases between them. The CDR3 spells CAWSLGGAGELFF. For the CDR3, the DNA is TGTGCCTGGAGCTTAGGGGGAGCCGGGGAGCTGTTTTTT.